Sequencing of this T cell receptor beta chain was carried out in a study of spatial heterogeneity in lung cancer. This clonotype was detected many times. Its target is not known. Whole-study findings and limits: Expanded tumor TCRs that were ubiquitous appeared in blood more at resection than follow-up.

Time point denoted: sample taken at primary tumor resection. No cell sorting; template was whole RNA from tumor, lung tissue or PBMC. Samples were donated by 72 untreated early-stage non-small cell lung cancer patients. MiXCR, applied by TCRdb to the 5' RACE reads, yields one record per CDR3 protein. The data show 60,000 to 90,000 distinct CDR3 sequences, about an eighth seen once. Trimming stripped 2 bases from V and 1 base from J, with 10 bases between. The CDR3 extends over 15 amino acids. Per the germline V gene, CDR1 is MNHEY and CDR2 is SMNVEV (reference sequence). Sequencing was performed on PBMCs, taken at surgery. This receptor was taken from a male donor with early-stage non-small cell lung cancer. The J gene is TRBJ2-3, the V gene TRBV27; D possibly corresponds to TRBD2 (5 bases). The CDR3 region is CASSLGSRGTDTQYF. CDR3 sequence (DNA): TGTGCCAGCAGTTTAGGCTCGCGGGGCACAGATACGCAGTATTTT.